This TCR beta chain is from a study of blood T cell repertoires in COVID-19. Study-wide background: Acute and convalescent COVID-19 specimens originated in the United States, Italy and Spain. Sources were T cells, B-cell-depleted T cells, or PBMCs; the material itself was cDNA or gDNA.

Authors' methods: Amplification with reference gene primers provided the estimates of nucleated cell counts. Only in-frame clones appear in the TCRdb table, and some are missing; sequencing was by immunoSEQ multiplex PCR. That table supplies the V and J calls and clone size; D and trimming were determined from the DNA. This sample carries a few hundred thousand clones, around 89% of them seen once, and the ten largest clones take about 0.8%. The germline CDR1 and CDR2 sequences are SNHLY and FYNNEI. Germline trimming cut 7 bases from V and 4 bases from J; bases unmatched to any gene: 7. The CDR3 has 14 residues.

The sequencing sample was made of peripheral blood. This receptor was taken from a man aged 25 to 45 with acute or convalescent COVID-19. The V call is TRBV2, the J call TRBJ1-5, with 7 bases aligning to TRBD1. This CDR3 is CASTSDRINQPQHF. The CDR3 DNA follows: TGTGCCAGCACTTCGGACAGGATTAATCAGCCCCAGCATTTT. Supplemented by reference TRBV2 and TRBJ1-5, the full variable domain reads EPEVTQTPSHQVTQMGQEVILRCVPISNHLYFYWYRQILGQKVEFLVSFYNNEISEKSEIFDDQFSVERPDGSNFTLKIRSTKLEDSAMYFCASTSDRINQPQHFGDGTRLSIL.